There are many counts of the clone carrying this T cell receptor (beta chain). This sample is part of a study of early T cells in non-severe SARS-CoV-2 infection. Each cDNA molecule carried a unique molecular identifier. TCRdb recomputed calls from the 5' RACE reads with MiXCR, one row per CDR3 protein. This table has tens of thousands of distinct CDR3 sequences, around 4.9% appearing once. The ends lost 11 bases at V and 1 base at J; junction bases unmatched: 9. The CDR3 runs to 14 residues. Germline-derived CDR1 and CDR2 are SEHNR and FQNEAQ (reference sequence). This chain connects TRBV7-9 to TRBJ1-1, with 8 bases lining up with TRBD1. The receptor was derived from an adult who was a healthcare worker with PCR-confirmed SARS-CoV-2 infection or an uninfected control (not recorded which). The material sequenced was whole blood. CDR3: CAGKKDRENTEAFF. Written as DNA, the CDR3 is TGTGCCGGAAAAAAGGACAGGGAGAACACTGAAGCTTTCTTT.